This T cell receptor (beta chain) comes out of a study of post-analysis software for immune sequencing data (dated by TCRdb to between 2014 and 2017). Regarding the study in general: Relapsing-remitting, secondary progressive and progressive-relapsing multiple sclerosis were recorded as disease courses, and subtype annotation was lacking for some patients. A subset of samples was prepared in parallel using single-end sample barcoding, then pooled and co-amplified after Illumina adapter ligation. Patient repertoires were compared against roughly 11 previously published healthy control repertoires from donors aged 6 to 25 years. Findings and caveats that apply to the study as a whole: Direct clustering with F measure revealed strong co-clustering of samples prepared in the same batch, which led to a batch-effect correction. Normalized Chao1 diversity was significantly lower in multiple sclerosis patients than controls, suggesting substantial peripheral T-cell clonal expansion. Roughly 5 TRBV segments, including TRBV5-6, TRBV5-1 and TRBV20-1, were significantly more frequent in patients than controls. The multiple sclerosis patient group was slightly younger than the control group.

The method was PCR. Sequencing was carried out with an Illumina HiSeq 2500. To reduce PCR and sequencing biases, unique molecular identifiers were built into the TCR beta cDNA libraries. Every 1 to 10 million input T cells yielded roughly 500,000 cDNA molecules, meaning each molecule approximated one T cell. The same protocol used for the earlier healthy control dataset was applied to prepare and sequence the patient libraries. Samples belonging to the same batch were prepared together, multiplexed and sequenced on a shared HiSeq lane. Turning to the authors' computational methods: MIGEC was used to process the raw barcoded reads, and molecular identifier groups with only a single read were discarded before consensus assembly and CDR3 extraction. Clonotype tables were post-analysed with VDJtools, normalizing diversity by down-sampling all datasets to the smallest sample size. Repertoire overlap clustering matched CDR3 amino acid but not nucleotide sequences to correct batch-related cross-sample contamination. The raw public data were reprocessed by TCRdb itself: fastp quality trimming at Q25, MiXCR clonotype calling, in-frame beta chains only. Identical CDR3 protein sequences are pooled into one entry, listed with their most common genes and DNA. These V and J calls rely on TCRdb rather than the paper's analysis. The sample yields about 820,000 distinct CDR3 sequences; 53% were counted once. The leading ten clones occupy around 4.5% of the sample.

TCR beta repertoires were profiled from peripheral blood of 10 to 15 young patients with multiple sclerosis to demonstrate the VDJtools post-analysis software. The multiple sclerosis patients were children and adolescents between roughly 6 and 16 years of age. The germline V gene sets CDR1 to SGDLS and CDR2 to YYNGEE. The CDR3 measures 14 amino acids from cysteine to phenylalanine. The entry retains the CDR3 DNA only, 42 bases that are in frame from base 1. Deletion took 3 bases off V and 6 bases off J, with a span of 10 bases between the germline ends. Turning to this clonotype: Its recognized antigen is unknown. No base qualities exist here, and no much larger clone lies one base off it.

Sequencing was done on a sample of blood. The TCR sequence derives from a girl under 18 with multiple sclerosis. Recombination linked TRBV9 to TRBJ2-6; the D gene cannot be named for sure. The base sequence is TGTGCCAGCAGCGGCTCCGGCTTGGCCAACGTCCTGACTTTC. It translates as CASSGSGLANVLTF.